This TCR beta chain stems from a study of post-analysis software for immune sequencing data. The wider study: There were relapsing-remitting, secondary progressive and progressive-relapsing multiple sclerosis among the disease courses included. Whole-study findings and limits: Samples prepared in the same batch strongly co-clustered by F measure. Relative to controls, patients had 4 or 5 TRBV segments at higher frequency, with TRBV5-6, TRBV5-1 and TRBV20-1 among these. In multiple sclerosis, normalized Chao1 diversity was significantly below that of controls.

Trimming removed 7 bases from V and 5 bases from J, with 9 bases in between. Germline V gene data show CDR1 as SGHRS and CDR2 as YFSETQ. The CDR3 sequence is 11 residues long. TCR beta cDNA libraries had unique molecular identifiers. T cells numbering roughly 0.9 to 10 million yielded cDNA molecules that totaled about 500,000. TCRdb re-called the PCR reads through MiXCR, storing one row per CDR3 protein. This table has 350,000 to 500,000 distinct CDR3 sequences, approximately 38% appearing once. Worth noting for this clonotype: Its specificity is not known.

This rearrangement joins TRBV5-1 to TRBJ2-5; D uncertain. This receptor was identified in a girl aged 2 to 9 with multiple sclerosis. Sequencing was performed on blood. The CDR3 here is CASRSKETQYF. The CDR3 DNA is TGCGCCAGCCGCAGTAAGGAGACCCAGTACTTC.